This T cell receptor (beta chain) emerged from a study of cytomegalovirus exposure and HLA in healthy donors. General study results and limits: It was 150 to 200 TCR beta chains that were listed as cytomegalovirus-associated.

For this clone: Antigen unknown.

Using immunoSEQ multiplex PCR, the repertoire was profiled, and TCRdb retains in-frame clones only, with some absent. This table has 200,000 to 250,000 clones, approximately 87% appearing once. Germline V gene lookup returns CDR1 LNHDA and CDR2 SQIVND (reference sequence). CDR3 length: 13 residues. Between the trimmed V and J ends, which lost 4 bases and 4 bases, there was a span of 11 bases. This sequence was found in a man between 18 and 29 years old in good health and CMV-seronegative. The chain is built from TRBV19 and TRBJ2-7; D perhaps matches TRBD1 (6 bases). Sequences were obtained from PBMCs. The CDR3 here is CASSSAGEYEQYF. CDR3 sequence (DNA): TGTGCCAGTAGTAGCGCAGGGGAGTACGAGCAGTACTTC.